The present entry profiles one TCR beta chain with its context. Its target is not known. This sample stems from a study of long-term antiretroviral therapy in people with HIV. Study findings and constraints: When set beside controls, HIV repertoires had CDR3 length ranges that were narrower.

CDR3 size: 15 residues. V lost 2 bases to trimming and J lost 2 bases, with 13 bases between them. Germline-derived CDR1 and CDR2 are SQVTM and ANQGSEA. Treatment of all HIV participants took place in the United States. Sequencing used immunoSEQ v3.0 at survey level. Libraries were prepared by immunoSEQ multiplex PCR; TCRdb keeps only in-frame clonotypes and omits some of them. The table lists roughly 24,000 clones, 70% to 90% of them singletons. Sequences were derived from unsorted PBMCs, sampled 1.8 years before starting antiretroviral therapy. The chain combines TRBV29-1 with TRBJ1-5; unclear D gene. The receptor's source is a woman under 40 with HIV. The CDR3 DNA follows: TGCAGCGTTGAAATAGGTACTGCTGGCAATCAGCCCCAGCATTTT. It codes for CSVEIGTAGNQPQHF.